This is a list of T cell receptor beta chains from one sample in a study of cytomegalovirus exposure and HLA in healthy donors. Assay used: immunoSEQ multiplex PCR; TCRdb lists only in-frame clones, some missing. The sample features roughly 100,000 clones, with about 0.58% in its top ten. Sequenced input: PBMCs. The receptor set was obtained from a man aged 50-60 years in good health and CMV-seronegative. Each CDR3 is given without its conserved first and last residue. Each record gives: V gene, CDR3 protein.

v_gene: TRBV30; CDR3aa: AWSSTGTGELF
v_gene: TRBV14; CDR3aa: ASRGPGQGNNEQY
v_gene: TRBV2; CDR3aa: ASIRERYQETQY
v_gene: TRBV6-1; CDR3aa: ASSEVRRGQQY
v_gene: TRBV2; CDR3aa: AIALGTSGYEQY
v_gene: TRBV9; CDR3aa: ASSVSGTSHDEQF
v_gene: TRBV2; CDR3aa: ASSELRGNSGNTIY
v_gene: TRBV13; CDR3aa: ASSPRTGHSYEQY
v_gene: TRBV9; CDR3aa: ASSVGQGYTEAF
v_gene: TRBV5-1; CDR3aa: ASSPTGGFGNTIY
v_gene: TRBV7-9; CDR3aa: ASSQDGGQPQH
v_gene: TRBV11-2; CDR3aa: ASSLSQAGPYNEQF